The 16 T cell receptor beta chains given below trace back to one sample, sequenced in a study of OX40 agonist ivuxolimab in advanced cancers. The data were produced by immunoSEQ multiplex PCR, yet TCRdb's version contains in-frame clones alone and is incomplete. The sample includes about 36,000 clones, about 81% seen only once; the top ten take 10% to 15%. This sample comprised CD4+ or CD8+ T cells sorted from blood, obtained in a trial of the OX40 agonist ivuxolimab. These TCRs come from an adult with an advanced solid tumor such as melanoma, head and neck, liver or kidney cancer.

This rearrangement joins TRBV28 to TRBJ2-5, with D possibly matching TRBD2 (7 bases). V was pared by 6 bases and J by 5 bases, with 19 bases between. The germline V gene encodes CDR1 MDHEN and CDR2 SYDVKM. The CDR3 has 15 residues. This chain's CDR3 is CASSSVGGRMETQYF. DNA for the CDR3: TGTGCCAGCAGCTCCGTGGGGGGGCGCATGGAGACCCAGTACTTC.

The rearrangement links TRBV30 to TRBJ2-7; TRBD1 might be the D (5 bases). V was shortened by 5 bases and J by 1 base, with 15 bases between the two germline ends. CDR1 and CDR2 from the germline V gene are GTSNPN and SVGIG (reference sequence). This CDR3 region has 14 residues. CDR3 loop: CAWDGKRGSYEQYF. CDR3 DNA: TGTGCCTGGGACGGAAAAAGGGGTTCCTACGAGCAGTACTTC.

The chain has TRBV19 and TRBJ2-3; the D gene is possibly TRBD1 (5 bases). V was clipped by 6 bases and J by 2 bases, with 15 bases between them. Germline V gene lookup returns CDR1 LNHDA and CDR2 SQIVND (reference sequence). CDR3 length equals 15 residues. The CDR3 region is CASRVQGIPTDTQYF. The DNA for the CDR3 is TGTGCCAGTAGAGTCCAGGGAATCCCCACAGATACGCAGTATTTT.

The rearrangement links TRBV7-2 to TRBJ2-2; TRBD1 matches 8 bases. With V trimmed by 8 bases and J by 8 bases, 10 bases remained unmatched. Germline V gene sequence: CDR1 SGHTA, CDR2 FQGNSA. The CDR3 has 14 residues. The CDR3 region has the DNA TGTGCCAGCGGGGGACAGGCGTTGACGGGGGAGCTGTTTTTT. It specifies CASGGQALTGELFF.

This sequence joins TRBV9 and TRBJ1-2, with D unresolved. This CDR3 contains 14 residues. Germline CDR1 SGDLS, CDR2 YYNGEE. V was shortened by 0 bases and J by 6 bases, with 12 bases between the two germline ends. CDR3 sequence: CASSVGRAGDGYTF. Here the CDR3 DNA reads TGTGCCAGCAGCGTAGGTAGGGCTGGGGATGGCTACACCTTC. Full variable domain (remainder filled in from reference TRBV9 and TRBJ1-2): DSGVTQTPKHLITATGQRVTLRCSPRSGDLSVYWYQQSLDQGLQFLIQYYNGEERAKGNILERFSAQQFPDLHSELNLSSLELGDSALYFCASSVGRAGDGYTFGSGTRLTVV.

This sequence joins TRBV11-2 and TRBJ2-1; D is perhaps TRBD1 (7 bases). V was cut by 0 bases and J by 5 bases, with 11 bases left in between. Germline values: CDR1 SGHAT, CDR2 FQNNGV. There are 15 residues in the CDR3. The CDR3 reads CASSLDQGGHNEQFF. Here the CDR3 DNA reads TGTGCCAGCAGCTTAGACCAGGGGGGTCACAATGAGCAGTTCTTC.

The chain combines TRBV7-6 with TRBJ2-3; TRBD2 aligns across 15 bases. In germline, CDR1 is SGHVS, CDR2 FNYEAQ. With 0 bases clipped from V and 1 base from J, the junction kept 2 bases outside the gene matches. There are 18 residues in the CDR3. For the CDR3, the DNA is TGTGCCAGCAGCTTAGCGGGACTAGCGGGGGGCGGCACAGATACGCAGTATTTT. This codes for CASSLAGLAGGGTDTQYF.

This clone was seen only once. The chain is built from TRBV18 and TRBJ2-5; D ambiguous. The CDR3 runs to 13 residues. The V end was cut by 2 bases, the J end by 3 bases, with 7 bases between. Germline-derived CDR1 and CDR2 are KGHSH and LQKENI. CDR3 protein: CASSPGLEETQYF. CDR3 in DNA: TGTGCCAGCTCACCAGGGTTAGAAGAGACCCAGTACTTC.

Turning to this clone: The identical CDR3 is also encoded by other nucleotide sequences in the sample. The V gene is TRBV18, the J gene TRBJ2-3; perhaps D is TRBD1 or TRBD2 (5 bases each). CDR3 length: 15 amino acids. Trimming removed 2 bases at V and 1 base at J, with 10 bases between. CDR1 and CDR2 from the germline V gene are KGHSH and LQKENI. The CDR3 loop reads CASSPGGPRTDTQYF. The CDR3 coding sequence is TGTGCCAGCTCACCAGGGGGACCACGCACAGATACGCAGTATTTT.

V usage is TRBV11-2 and J usage is TRBJ2-1, with no clear D. The CDR3 totals 14 residues. The germline V gene has CDR1 SGHAT and CDR2 FQNNGV. Trimming pared 1 base from V and 8 bases from J, leaving 12 bases between. Here the CDR3 reads CASSLGRSFHEQFF. CDR3 coding DNA: TGTGCCAGCAGCTTAGGGCGCAGTTTCCATGAGCAGTTCTTC.

V usage is TRBV30 and J usage is TRBJ1-2, with 9 bases that match TRBD1. Germline V gives CDR1 GTSNPN, CDR2 SVGIG (reference sequence). The CDR3 is made up of 13 amino acids. V shed 4 bases, J shed 7 bases, and the junction held 7 bases outside the gene matches. This CDR3 is CAWNQQGASGYTF. The CDR3 nucleotides read TGTGCCTGGAACCAACAGGGGGCGAGTGGCTACACCTTC.

This chain connects TRBV5-5 to TRBJ1-5, with no clear D. CDR1 SGHKS and CDR2 YYEKEE come from the germline V gene (reference sequence). CDR3 size: 17 residues. With 4 bases removed from V and 3 bases from J, the gap between germline ends came to 20 bases. CDR3 region: CASSPNLGMGNNQPQHF. CDR3 DNA: TGTGCCAGCAGCCCTAACCTGGGGATGGGGAACAATCAGCCCCAGCATTTT.

This chain uses TRBV18 with TRBJ1-4; 9 bases match TRBD1. CDR1 KGHSH and CDR2 LQKENI come from the germline V gene. With V trimmed by 8 bases and J by 5 bases, 6 bases remained unmatched. CDR3 length: 14 residues. The CDR3 reads CASATGTGNEKLFF. CDR3 coding DNA: TGTGCCAGCGCCACCGGGACAGGGAATGAAAAACTGTTTTTT.

This rearrangement joins TRBV7-9 to TRBJ2-6; perhaps TRBD1 as D (6 bases). The germline V gene encodes CDR1 SEHNR and CDR2 FQNEAQ (reference sequence). This CDR3 has 18 residues. V lost 6 bases, J lost 0 bases, and 18 bases lay in between. CDR3 sequence (DNA): TGTGCCAGCAGTGCCGGGACACCATACTTCTCTGGGGCCAACGTCCTGACTTTC. Amino acid sequence: CASSAGTPYFSGANVLTF.

The rearrangement links TRBV7-3 to TRBJ1-6; tentative D call: TRBD1 (5 bases). The CDR3 contains 15 residues. Trimming removed 4 bases from V and 5 bases from J, with 12 bases in between. CDR1 SGHTA and CDR2 FQGTGA come from the germline V gene. The chain's CDR3 is CASSSEPGHNSPLHF. For the CDR3, the DNA is TGTGCCAGCAGCTCTGAGCCGGGACATAATTCACCCCTCCACTTT.

V and J are TRBV13 and TRBJ2-7, with D tentatively TRBD1 (6 bases). The CDR3 contains 14 residues. Trimming cost V 3 bases and J 0 bases, with 9 bases left between them. Germline assignment: CDR1 PRHDT and CDR2 FYEKMQ (reference sequence). In nucleotides, the CDR3 is TGTGCCAGCAGCTTCGACAGGACCTCCTACGAGCAGTACTTC. This sequence encodes CASSFDRTSYEQYF.